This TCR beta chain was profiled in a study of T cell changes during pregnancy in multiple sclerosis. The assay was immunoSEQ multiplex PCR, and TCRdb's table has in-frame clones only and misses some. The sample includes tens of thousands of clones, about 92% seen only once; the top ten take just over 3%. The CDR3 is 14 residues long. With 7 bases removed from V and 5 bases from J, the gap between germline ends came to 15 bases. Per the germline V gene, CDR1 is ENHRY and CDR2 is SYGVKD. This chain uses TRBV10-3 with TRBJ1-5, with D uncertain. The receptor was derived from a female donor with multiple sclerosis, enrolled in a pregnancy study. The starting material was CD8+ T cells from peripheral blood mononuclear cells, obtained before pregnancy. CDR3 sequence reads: CAINRPRRDQPQHF. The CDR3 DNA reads TGTGCCATCAACAGACCCCGGAGGGATCAGCCCCAGCATTTT.